The clone carrying this TCR beta chain was picked up many times. A library of TCRbeta sequences, prepared with unique molecular identifiers, was generated. TCRdb re-analysed the PCR reads in MiXCR, keeping a single row per CDR3 protein. The data hold a few hundred thousand distinct CDR3 sequences, with 7.5% to 10% observed a single time. V lost 4 bases and J lost 1, with 7 bases in between. The CDR3 consists of 13 residues. The germline V gene has CDR1 MNHEY and CDR2 SVGAGI. The record originates from a study of T-cell reconstitution after alpha-beta-depleted transplantation in children. This clonotype was sampled from a human donor who donated a stem cell graft to a child with SCID. The sample in question was PBMCs from the stem cell graft donor, obtained from the stem cell graft. The chain links TRBV6-5 to TRBJ1-1, with D uncertain. For the CDR3, the DNA is TGTGCCAGCAGTTGGATCAAGAACACTGAAGCTTTCTTT. It specifies CASSWIKNTEAFF.